The 31 T cell receptor beta chains reported below all come from one sample, sequenced in a study of T cells in Graves' hyperthyroidism and ophthalmopathy (dated by TCRdb to between 2017 and 2020). Receptor libraries were prepared by multiplex PCR. The listed sequencing device is Illumina HiSeq 2000. The TCR beta CDR3 regions were amplified from RNA transcripts. The TCR CDR3 was subjected to a first round of RT-PCR using the HTBI primer set and the Qiagen OneStep RT-PCR kit. Clones were called with MiXCR by TCRdb after fastp trimmed the public reads at Q25, and only in-frame beta chains were retained. Each entry merges the rows of one CDR3 protein and shows their most common DNA and genes. The sample yields hundreds of thousands of distinct CDR3 sequences; around 15% were counted once. Around 12% of the sample is taken by the ten largest. Sequencing was carried out using blood. These receptors originate from a woman in her forties or fifties with Graves' ophthalmopathy.

The chain has TRBV7-9 and TRBJ1-6; tentative D call: TRBD1 (5 bases). CDR1 and CDR2 from the germline V gene are SEHNR and FQNEAQ (reference sequence). The CDR3 length is 14 residues. V dropped 5 bases and J dropped 6 bases, with 11 bases sitting between them. This CDR3 reads CASSHDRPNSPLHF. For the CDR3, the DNA is TGTGCCAGCAGCCACGACAGACCTAATTCACCCCTCCACTTT.

The CDR3 sequence: CASTVGGDTQYF. CDR3 sequence (DNA): TGTGCCAGCACGGTAGGGGGAGATACGCAGTATTTT. The rearrangement joins TRBV28 to TRBJ2-3, with D perhaps matching TRBD1 (6 bases). Germline assignment: CDR1 MDHEN and CDR2 SYDVKM. This CDR3 contains 12 residues. V lost 7 bases to trimming and J lost 5 bases, with 10 bases between them. The complete variable domain, with remaining parts taken from reference TRBV28 and TRBJ2-3, reads DVKVTQSSRYLVKRTGEKVFLECVQDMDHENMFWYRQDPGLGLRLIYFSYDVKMKEKGDIPEGYSVSREKKERFSLILESASTNQTSMYLCASTVGGDTQYFGPGTRLTVL.

Note on this clonotype: Mismatch with germline at one junction end may stem from a read error. This chain joins TRBV5-5 and TRBJ1-2; the D is unclear. This CDR3 is built from 14 residues. Germline V gene data show CDR1 as SGHKS and CDR2 as YYEKEE (reference sequence). CDR3 bases: TGTACCAGCAGCTTGTATGGAGGAAACTATGGCTACACCTTC. This sequence encodes CTSSLYGGNYGYTF.

This clonotype was detected many times. The rearrangement uses TRBV20-1 and TRBJ1-2, with TRBD1 matching over 8 bases. There are 15 residues in the CDR3. Germline lookup yields CDR1 DFQATT and CDR2 SNEGSKA (reference sequence). With 4 bases clipped from V and 4 bases from J, the junction kept 11 bases outside the gene matches. CDR3 residues: CSANTPDRDFYGYTF. As DNA, the CDR3 is TGCAGTGCTAATACCCCGGACAGGGACTTCTATGGCTACACCTTC.

This clonotype was seen a few times. The rearrangement joins TRBV5-4 to TRBJ2-7; D might be TRBD1 or TRBD2, each matching 5 bases. The CDR3 loop spans 15 amino acids. Germline lookup yields CDR1 SGHNT and CDR2 YYREEE (reference sequence). The V and J ends lost 4 bases and 2 bases respectively, with 16 bases between them. The CDR3 DNA reads as TGTGCCAGCAGCCTTACCGGGACCAGAGCCTACGAGCAGTACTTC. It codes for CASSLTGTRAYEQYF. The entire variable domain, with the rest obtained from reference TRBV5-4 and TRBJ2-7, is as follows: ETGVTQSPTHLIKTRGQQVTLRCSSQSGHNTVSWYQQALGQGPQFIFQYYREEENGRGNFPPRFSGLQFPNYSSELNVNALELDDSALYLCASSLTGTRAYEQYFGPGTRLTVT.

This clonotype was detected a few times. This rearrangement joins TRBV6-2 or TRBV6-3 to TRBJ2-2; no reliable D call. Trimming took off 2 bases at V and 5 bases at J, with 6 bases between the two ends. In germline, CDR1 is MNHEY, CDR2 SVGEGT. The length of the CDR3 is 13 residues. The CDR3 bases are TGTGCCAGCAGTTACCAGGAGACCGGGGAGCTGTTTTTT. Amino acid sequence: CASSYQETGELFF.

A few counts support this clonotype. This chain connects TRBV4-2 to TRBJ1-1; a possible D gene is TRBD1 (6 bases). V was cut by 4 bases and J by 4 bases, with 13 bases left in between. Germline CDR1 LGHNA, CDR2 YNFKEQ. The CDR3 runs to 14 residues. CDR3 residues: CASSPPDRLTEAFF. CDR3 DNA: TGTGCCAGCAGCCCTCCGGACAGACTCACTGAAGCTTTCTTT.

This clonotype was counted at least ten times. V is TRBV7-2 and J is TRBJ1-1; D is undetermined. The length of the CDR3 is 13 residues. V lost 5 bases, J lost 7 bases, and 14 bases lay in between. Germline CDR1 is SGHTA and CDR2 is FQGNSA. The CDR3: CASSPTPVGEAFF. CDR3 DNA sequence: TGTGCCAGCAGCCCCACACCGGTCGGTGAAGCTTTCTTT.

This clonotype was observed at least ten times. The chain has TRBV28 and TRBJ2-2; 8 nucleotides match TRBD2. CDR3 length: 14 amino acids. V lost 7 bases to trimming and J lost 6 bases; unmatched junction nucleotides: 7. CDR1 and CDR2 from the germline V gene are MDHEN and SYDVKM. CDR3 in amino acids: CASISGSRSGELFF. The CDR3 DNA follows: TGTGCCAGCATAAGCGGGAGTCGATCCGGGGAGCTGTTTTTT.

This clonotype came up many times. In nucleotides, the CDR3 is TGTGCCAGCAGCCAGAGGGGACTAGCGGGAGAGGAGACCCAGTACTTC. Its protein is CASSQRGLAGEETQYF. The chain couples TRBV5-4 to TRBJ2-5; 14 bases are a match to TRBD2. With V trimmed by 4 bases and J by 5 bases, 7 bases remained unmatched. CDR3 length: 16 residues. CDR1 and CDR2 (germline): SGHNT, YYREEE (reference sequence).

The V gene is TRBV27, the J gene TRBJ2-7, with 8 bases identical to TRBD2. Germline V gene lookup returns CDR1 MNHEY and CDR2 SMNVEV (reference sequence). The CDR3 consists of 15 residues. With 5 bases clipped from V and 3 bases from J, the junction kept 9 bases outside the gene matches. CDR3 amino acids: CASSKGIAGFYEQYF. The CDR3, as DNA: TGTGCCAGCAGTAAAGGAATAGCGGGGTTCTACGAGCAGTACTTC.

This clonotype was seen many times. The V gene is TRBV25-1, the J gene TRBJ1-1; 9 nucleotides align to TRBD1. V gave up 4 bases and J gave up 3 bases; unmatched junction bases: 6. This CDR3 has 15 amino acids. Germline loops: CDR1 MGHDK, CDR2 SYGVNS. The CDR3 sequence is CASSATGGFDTEAFF. The CDR3, as DNA: TGTGCCAGCAGTGCAACAGGGGGCTTTGACACTGAAGCTTTCTTT.

The rearrangement joins TRBV9 to TRBJ2-1, with D unresolved. The V gene's germline CDR1 is SGDLS and CDR2 YYNGEE. The CDR3 has 11 residues. The ends were cut back, 0 bases at V and 8 bases at J, with 3 bases in the middle. The CDR3 bases are TGTGCCAGCAGCGTAGGGCATGAGCAGTTCTTC. As protein: CASSVGHEQFF.

This clonotype came up many times. V usage is TRBV27 and J usage is TRBJ2-5, with TRBD2 matching 7 bases. Germline V gives CDR1 MNHEY, CDR2 SMNVEV (reference sequence). The CDR3 sequence is 13 residues long. V lost 4 bases, J lost 5 bases, and 4 bases stayed unmatched. The CDR3 region is CASSSSGKETQYF. The CDR3 coding sequence is TGTGCCAGCAGTTCGAGCGGGAAGGAGACCCAGTACTTC.

This clonotype was picked up a small number of times. J is TRBJ2-7 and V is TRBV6-1; 7 nucleotides align to TRBD1. Germline V lookup: CDR1 MNHNS, CDR2 SASEGT. This CDR3 is built from 17 residues. After removal of 6 bases from V and 0 bases from J, the junction contained 14 bases not matched to a gene. CDR3 loop: CASSSASTGILSYEQYF. CDR3 DNA sequence: TGTGCCAGCAGCTCTGCGTCGACAGGGATCCTCTCCTACGAGCAGTACTTC.

This clonotype was counted many times. The V and J genes are TRBV30 and TRBJ1-2, with 8 positions matching TRBD1. Trimming removed 3 bases from V and 2 bases from J; junction bases left unmatched: 2. The CDR3 is 13 residues long. Germline CDR1 is GTSNPN and CDR2 is SVGIG (reference sequence). CDR3 nucleotides: TGTGCCTGGAGAAGGACAGGGAACTATGGCTACACCTTC. Translated: CAWRRTGNYGYTF. Complete variable domain (other parts from reference TRBV30 and TRBJ1-2): SQTIHQWPATLVQPVGSPLSLECTVEGTSNPNLYWYRQAAGRGLQLLFYSVGIGQISSEVPQNLSASRPQDRQFILSSKKLLLSDSGFYLCAWRRTGNYGYTFGSGTRLTVV.

V is TRBV7-3 and J is TRBJ2-7, with D hard to call. CDR1 is SGHTA, CDR2 FQGTGA, per germline. CDR3 length equals 13 residues. The V end lost 5 bases, the J end lost 6 bases, and 14 bases lay between the germline ends. The CDR3 bases are TGTGCCAGCAGCCCCATGTTTGGCGTCGAGCAGTACTTC. The encoded protein is CASSPMFGVEQYF.

This clonotype was counted ten times or more. CDR3: CASSPGPGEQYF. CDR3 in DNA: TGTGCCAGCTCACCAGGGCCCGGCGAGCAGTACTTC. The J gene is TRBJ2-7, the V gene TRBV18; D is undetermined. Trimming pared 2 bases from V and 6 bases from J, leaving 8 bases between. In germline, CDR1 is KGHSH, CDR2 LQKENI. CDR3 size: 12 residues.

This clonotype was recorded at least ten times. The J gene is TRBJ2-2, the V gene TRBV12-3 or TRBV12-4; possibly TRBD1 for D (6 bases). V lost 6 bases and J 7 bases, leaving 15 bases between the germline ends. This CDR3 has 14 residues. CDR3 sequence reads: CASRQTQGSGELFF. The CDR3 DNA follows: TGTGCCAGCAGGCAAACTCAGGGGAGCGGGGAGCTGTTTTTT.

The table lists this clonotype with many counts. The chain carries TRBV7-9 and TRBJ2-7, with 12 bases matching TRBD2. J was trimmed by 6 bases and V by 5 bases; bases with no gene match: 5. CDR1 SEHNR and CDR2 FQNEAQ come from the germline V gene (reference sequence). This CDR3 spans 14 amino acids. The CDR3 nucleotides are TGTGCCAGCAGCGAGGGACTAGCGGGTGGCGAGCAGTACTTC. This encodes CASSEGLAGGEQYF.

As for this clonotype: Relative to the germline gene, one junction end is altered; a read error may explain this. The chain joins TRBV6-2 or TRBV6-3 to TRBJ2-6, with TRBD1 as a possible D gene (5 bases). The CDR3 runs 11 residues. Germline CDR1 is MNHEY and CDR2 is SVGEGT. The CDR3 here is CASSYSTAMAF. In DNA, the CDR3 is TGTGCCAGCAGTTACTCGACAGCAATGGCTTTC.

This clonotype has at least ten counts. The rearrangement joins TRBV30 to TRBJ1-1; D possibly corresponds to TRBD1 (5 bases). The length of the CDR3 is 15 residues. The germline V gene has CDR1 GTSNPN and CDR2 SVGIG (reference sequence). V lost 3 bases and J lost 1, with 15 bases in between. CDR3 sequence (DNA): TGTGCCTGGAGGATCGTCGGGACCTCGAACACTGAAGCTTTCTTT. Residues: CAWRIVGTSNTEAFF.

This clonotype was detected ten times or more. The CDR3 DNA reads TGCAGCGCTCAAGGACTAGCGGGAAATTACGAGCAGTACTTC. This translates into CSAQGLAGNYEQYF. The rearrangement joins TRBV29-1 to TRBJ2-7; TRBD2 matches 12 bases. The germline gives CDR1 SQVTM, CDR2 ANQGSEA. CDR3 length: 14 residues. V shed 7 bases, J shed 4 bases, and the junction held 8 bases outside the gene matches.

This clonotype was observed at least ten times. The genes are TRBV28 and TRBJ2-4; no clear D gene. The V gene lost 3 bases and the J gene lost 8 bases, with 11 bases spanning the gap. CDR1 and CDR2 from the germline V gene are MDHEN and SYDVKM. The CDR3 contains 13 residues. The DNA of the CDR3 is TGTGCCAGCAGTTTGTGGAGTCGGGACATTCAGTACTTC. This sequence encodes CASSLWSRDIQYF.

Ten or more counts support this clonotype. Here the CDR3 reads CASSWGQGYTEAFF. The CDR3 bases are TGTGCCAGCAGCTGGGGACAGGGCTACACTGAAGCTTTCTTT. J is TRBJ1-1 and V is TRBV11-2, with TRBD1 identical over 9 bases. The V and J ends lost 4 bases and 3 bases, in that order; junction bases with no gene match: 3. Germline CDR1 SGHAT, CDR2 FQNNGV. CDR3 length: 14 amino acids.

There are a few counts of this clonotype. J is TRBJ2-4 and V is TRBV5-8; 12 bases are shared with TRBD1. Germline V gives CDR1 SGHTS, CDR2 YDEGEE. V shed 0 bases, J shed 13 bases, and the junction held 8 bases outside the gene matches. This CDR3 is built from 15 residues. CDR3 sequence reads: CASSLEGQGAMAQYF. CDR3 sequence (DNA): TGTGCCAGCAGCTTGGAGGGACAGGGGGCAATGGCACAGTACTTC.

This clonotype was seen repeatedly, ten times or more. The chain employs TRBV30 and TRBJ2-1, with 7 bases identical to TRBD2. The V gene's germline CDR1 is GTSNPN and CDR2 SVGIG (reference sequence). V lost 3 bases, J lost 0 bases, and 5 bases stayed unmatched. This CDR3 is built from 15 residues. CDR3 DNA sequence: TGTGCCTGGAGGACTAGCCGCAGCTCCTACAATGAGCAGTTCTTC. This codes for CAWRTSRSSYNEQFF.

This clonotype was detected many times. The chain recombines TRBV12-3 or TRBV12-4 with TRBJ2-3, with D possibly TRBD1 on 5 matching bases. Trimming cost V 6 bases and J 5 bases, with 27 bases left between them. The CDR3 loop spans 18 amino acids. The CDR3 sequence: CASSSTTTSRYQGDTQYF. CDR3 nucleotide sequence: TGTGCCAGCAGCTCAACAACCACTTCTAGATATCAGGGAGATACGCAGTATTTT.

Many counts were recorded for this clonotype. The chain carries TRBV29-1 and TRBJ1-1, with unresolved D. Looked up from germline, CDR1 is SQVTM and CDR2 is ANQGSEA. CDR3 size: 13 residues. Trimming left V 4 bases short and J 1 base short, with 10 bases between. The CDR3 region is CSVAWRKNTEAFF. CDR3 bases: TGCAGCGTTGCTTGGCGGAAGAACACTGAAGCTTTCTTT.

The chain combines TRBV5-4 with TRBJ2-1; 7 bases align to TRBD2. The CDR3 runs to 15 residues. Germline CDR1 reads SGHNT; CDR2 reads YYREEE (reference sequence). With V trimmed by 4 bases and J by 1 base, 5 bases remained unmatched. The CDR3 is CASSQGLPSYNEQFF. The CDR3 nucleotides are TGTGCCAGCAGCCAGGGACTACCTTCCTACAATGAGCAGTTCTTC.

This clonotype was observed at least ten times. The chain employs TRBV6-2 or TRBV6-3 and TRBJ2-5, with a weak D call TRBD2 (6 bases). Trimming stripped 6 bases from V and 5 bases from J, with 19 bases between. Germline V gene sequence: CDR1 MNHEY, CDR2 SVGEGT. CDR3 length: 15 residues. The DNA for the CDR3 is TGTGCCAGCAGAAGAGGCGGGAAGGCGAGGGAGACCCAGTACTTC. Translated: CASRRGGKARETQYF.